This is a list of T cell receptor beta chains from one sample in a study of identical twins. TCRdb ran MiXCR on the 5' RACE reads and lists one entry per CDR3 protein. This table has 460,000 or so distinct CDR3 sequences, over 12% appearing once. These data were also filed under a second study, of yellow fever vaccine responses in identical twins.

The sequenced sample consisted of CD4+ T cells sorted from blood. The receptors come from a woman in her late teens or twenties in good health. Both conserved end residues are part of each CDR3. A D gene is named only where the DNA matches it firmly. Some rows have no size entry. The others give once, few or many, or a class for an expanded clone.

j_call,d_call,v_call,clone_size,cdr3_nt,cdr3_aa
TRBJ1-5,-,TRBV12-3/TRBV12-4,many,TGTGCCAGCAGTTTAGAGGGTTCTCAGCCCCAGCATTTT,CASSLEGSQPQHF
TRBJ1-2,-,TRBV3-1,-,TGTGCCAGCAGCCAATCCGACAGCTCCACGGGCTACACCTTC,CASSQSDSSTGYTF
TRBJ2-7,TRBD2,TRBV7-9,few,TGTGCCAGCAGCTTAGCTAGCGGGGCCGAGCAGTACTTC,CASSLASGAEQYF
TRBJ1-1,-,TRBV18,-,TGTGCCAGCTCACCACCGTTTCGGGCTGAAGCTTTCTTT,CASSPPFRAEAFF
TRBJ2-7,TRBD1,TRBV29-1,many,TGCAGCGTGACGACAGGGGGTCGTCGGGAGCAGTACTTC,CSVTTGGRREQYF
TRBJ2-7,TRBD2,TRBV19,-,TGTGCCAGTACCCGGACTAGCGGAGACTCCTACGAGCAGTACTTC,CASTRTSGDSYEQYF
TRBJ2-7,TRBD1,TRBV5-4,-,TGTGCCAGCAGCTGGCCGGGACAGGGAGGATACGAGCAGTACTTC,CASSWPGQGGYEQYF
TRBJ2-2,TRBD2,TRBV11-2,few,TGTGCCAGCAGCTTAGGTGGACTAGCGGGAATCTTTGGCGGGGAGCTGTTTTTT,CASSLGGLAGIFGGELFF
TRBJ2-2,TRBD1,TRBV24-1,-,TGTGCCACCAGTGATCATACGACAGGGAAATTGAACACCGGGGAGCTGTTTTTT,CATSDHTTGKLNTGELFF
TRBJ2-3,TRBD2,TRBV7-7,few,TGTGCTAGCAGCTACTGGACTAGCGGGAGGTCGCATACGCAGTATTTT,CASSYWTSGRSHTQYF
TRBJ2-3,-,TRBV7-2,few,TGTGCCAGCAGCCTCAGAAAAGGAGATACGCAGTATTTT,CASSLRKGDTQYF
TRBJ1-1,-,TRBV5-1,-,TGCGCCAGTCAGGGCGCCGCTGAAGCTTTCTTT,CASQGAAEAFF
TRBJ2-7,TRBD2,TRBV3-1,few,TGTGCCAGCAGCCAATCTAGCGGGGCCTACGAGCAGTACTTC,CASSQSSGAYEQYF
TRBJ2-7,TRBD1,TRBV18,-,TGTGCCAGCTCAAGGGCATCTGGACAGGGAGGCTTCGAGCAGTACTTC,CASSRASGQGGFEQYF
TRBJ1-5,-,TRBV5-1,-,TGCGCCAGCAGCTTGGAGGCGGGCCAGCCCCAGCATTTT,CASSLEAGQPQHF
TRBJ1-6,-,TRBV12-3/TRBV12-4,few,TGTGCCAGCAGTTTAGAGCTGGGATTGAGATCACCCCTCCACTTT,CASSLELGLRSPLHF
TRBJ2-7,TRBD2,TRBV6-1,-,TGTGCCAGCAGTCGCCTTAGCGGGGGGACCTCGGGGGAGCAGTACTTC,CASSRLSGGTSGEQYF